A selection of T cell receptor beta chains follows, all from one sample in a study of OX40 agonist ivuxolimab in advanced cancers. Profiled with immunoSEQ multiplex PCR; TCRdb holds only in-frame clones, not every one. This table holds approximately 77,000 clones, about 90% found once. This specimen was CD4+ or CD8+ T cells sorted from blood, taken in a trial of the OX40 agonist ivuxolimab. These receptors all stem from an adult with an advanced solid tumor such as melanoma, head and neck, liver or kidney cancer. Both conserved end residues are part of each CDR3. A D gene is named only where the DNA matches it firmly. Size is stated for part of the rows, as once, few or many counts, or as a class when the clone is expanded.

TRBD1 | TRBJ2-7 | TRBV18 | . | CASSPSDRGLYEQYF
TRBD2 | TRBJ2-3 | TRBV7-2 | . | CASSLEGGTQYF
. | TRBJ1-1 | TRBV15 | . | CATSRPPREGGRLKAFF
TRBD1 | TRBJ2-6 | TRBV28 | . | CASSPGQGASGANVLTF
. | TRBJ1-4 | TRBV7-9 | . | CASSFPYGDEKLFF
. | TRBJ2-3 | TRBV4-2 | . | CASSQDGGRIDTQYF
. | TRBJ2-3 | TRBV11-3 | . | CATRGGSTDTQYF
TRBD2 | TRBJ2-4 | TRBV18 | . | CASSPSGSKNIQYF
TRBD2 | TRBJ2-7 | TRBV6-1 | . | CASSPGLVGDEQYF
. | TRBJ1-2 | TRBV28 | once | CASSLVHLYGYTF
. | TRBJ1-3 | TRBV5-1 | . | CASSPLTGSRNTIYF
. | TRBJ1-2 | TRBV5-5 | . | CASSLDLGAGRGYTF